One sample yielded the 21 T cell receptor beta chains listed below, sequenced in a study of STAT5B mutations in CD4+ large granular lymphocyte leukemia. The data were produced by immunoSEQ multiplex PCR, yet TCRdb's version contains in-frame clones alone and is incomplete. The sample has around 33,000 clones; approximately 69% are singletons. The sample was CD4+ T cells from blood buffy coats. All receptors derive from a human donor in good health.

V usage is TRBV19 and J usage is TRBJ2-7; 7 nucleotides match TRBD1. Per germline, CDR1 LNHDA and CDR2 SQIVND (reference sequence). V was pared by 7 bases and J by 3 bases, with 6 bases of the junction left unmatched. This CDR3 is 13 amino acids long. DNA for the CDR3: TGTGCCAGTAAGAGGACAGGATTCTACGAGCAGTACTTC. Protein: CASKRTGFYEQYF.

This chain connects TRBV4-2 to TRBJ2-3; TRBD2 aligns across 10 bases. The germline V gene encodes CDR1 LGHNA and CDR2 YNFKEQ. The length of the CDR3 is 18 residues. The V and J ends lost 0 bases and 1 base, in that order; junction bases with no gene match: 7. The CDR3 DNA reads TGTGCCAGCAGCCAAGAATTGCTAGCGGGGGTAGGCACAGATACGCAGTATTTT. Protein: CASSQELLAGVGTDTQYF.

In its sample, this clone was seen once. This chain uses TRBV19 with TRBJ2-5; tentative D call: TRBD2 (6 bases). The V gene lost 6 bases and the J gene lost 4 bases, with 15 bases spanning the gap. This CDR3 is 14 amino acids long. Germline values: CDR1 LNHDA, CDR2 SQIVND (reference sequence). CDR3 sequence: CASSGGRGGETQYF. DNA for the CDR3: TGTGCCAGTAGCGGGGGAAGGGGAGGAGAGACCCAGTACTTC.

This chain joins TRBV9 and TRBJ2-2; tentatively, D is TRBD2 (5 bases). This CDR3 is 16 amino acids long. From germline, CDR1 is SGDLS and CDR2 YYNGEE. Trimming left V 0 bases short and J 4 bases short, with 13 bases between. CDR3 DNA sequence: TGTGCCAGCAGCGTAGGGTCCGGGGTTGGCACCGGGGAGCTGTTTTTT. Protein product: CASSVGSGVGTGELFF.

The chain couples TRBV15 to TRBJ1-5, with D unresolved. CDR3 length: 14 amino acids. Per the germline V gene, CDR1 is LNHNV and CDR2 is YYDKDF (reference sequence). V lost 0 bases and J lost 4, with 7 bases in between. CDR3 coding DNA: TGTGCCACCAGCAGAGATCAGGTGAATCAGCCCCAGCATTTT. It is translated as CATSRDQVNQPQHF. Complete variable domain (other parts from reference TRBV15 and TRBJ1-5): DAMVIQNPRYQVTQFGKPVTLSCSQTLNHNVMYWYQQKSSQAPKLLFHYYDKDFNNEADTPDNFQSRRPNTSFCFLDIRSPGLGDTAMYLCATSRDQVNQPQHFGDGTRLSIL.

The chain links TRBV10-2 to TRBJ1-2, with 10 bases aligning to TRBD1. CDR1 and CDR2 (germline): WSHSY, SAAADI. The CDR3 is 12 residues long. CDR3 DNA: TGCGCAGGCGGGACAGGGGCCTATGGCTACACCTTC. Translating it yields CAGGTGAYGYTF.

V and J are TRBV11-2 and TRBJ1-6; D unclear. The CDR3 runs 16 residues. V dropped 2 bases and J dropped 7 bases, with 15 bases sitting between them. Looked up from germline, CDR1 is SGHAT and CDR2 is FQNNGV. The DNA of the CDR3 is TGTGCCAGCAGCTTACGGGTGGAAATGAGCAATTCACCCCTCCACTTT. This sequence encodes CASSLRVEMSNSPLHF.

V usage is TRBV2 and J usage is TRBJ1-2, with a possible D match to TRBD1 (6 bases). The CDR3 length is 13 residues. V gave up 2 bases and J gave up 8 bases, with 12 bases separating them. The V gene's germline CDR1 is SNHLY and CDR2 FYNNEI. CDR3: CASSEQGIGGYTF. CDR3 DNA sequence: TGTGCCAGCAGTGAACAGGGGATCGGGGGCTACACCTTC.

The rearrangement links TRBV6-5 to TRBJ2-1; D is perhaps TRBD2 (5 bases). V dropped 6 bases and J dropped 7 bases, with 19 bases sitting between them. Germline CDR1 is MNHEY and CDR2 is SVGAGI. The CDR3 spans 15 residues. The CDR3 sequence is CASRALGEGSNEQFF. As DNA, the CDR3 is TGTGCCAGCAGGGCACTCGGAGAGGGAAGTAATGAGCAGTTCTTC.

The chain couples TRBV30 to TRBJ2-3; TRBD1 might be the D (5 bases). Trimming removed 0 bases from V and 5 bases from J, with 15 bases in between. CDR1 and CDR2 from the germline V gene are GTSNPN and SVGIG (reference sequence). This CDR3 has 15 amino acids. The CDR3 DNA reads TGTGCCTGGAGTGTACCAGGGCTATTGCGAGATACGCAGTATTTT. Translating it yields CAWSVPGLLRDTQYF. The full variable domain, completed using reference TRBV30 and TRBJ2-3, is SQTIHQWPATLVQPVGSPLSLECTVEGTSNPNLYWYRQAAGRGLQLLFYSVGIGQISSEVPQNLSASRPQDRQFILSSKKLLLSDSGFYLCAWSVPGLLRDTQYFGPGTRLTVL.

The rearrangement links TRBV19 to TRBJ1-3; D is unclear. This CDR3 contains 13 residues. The V end was cut by 8 bases, the J end by 1 base, with 9 bases between. The germline CDR1 and CDR2 sequences are LNHDA and SQIVND (reference sequence). CDR3 protein: CASEIGSGNTIYF. In DNA, the CDR3 is TGTGCCAGTGAGATAGGGTCTGGAAACACCATATATTTT.

In this sample, this clone turned up a few times. This chain links TRBV7-8 with TRBJ1-2, with D possibly TRBD1 on 5 matching bases. The CDR3 sequence is 13 residues long. Germline V gene data show CDR1 as SGHVS and CDR2 as FQNEAQ. Trimming removed 5 bases at V and 1 base at J, with 8 bases between. In DNA, the CDR3 is TGTGCCAGCAGCCACGACAGTAACTATGGCTACACCTTC. Amino acid sequence: CASSHDSNYGYTF.

This clone was found a few times. This sequence joins TRBV6-1 and TRBJ1-3; D is unclear. The CDR3 extends over 13 amino acids. V lost 6 bases, J lost 0 bases, and 6 bases lay in between. Looked up from germline, CDR1 is MNHNS and CDR2 is SASEGT. The CDR3 region has the DNA TGTGCCAGCAGCGCTTTCTCTGGAAACACCATATATTTT. Translated: CASSAFSGNTIYF.

This clone was seen only a few times. This sequence joins TRBV2 and TRBJ2-7, with D perhaps matching TRBD1 (6 bases). CDR3 length: 14 amino acids. V was trimmed by 6 bases and J by 4 bases, leaving 16 bases between them. Germline lookup yields CDR1 SNHLY and CDR2 FYNNEI. The CDR3 nucleotides read TGTGCCAGCAGGCAAGTGGGACAACCTTACGAGCAGTACTTC. Translation gives CASRQVGQPYEQYF.

This clone has only a few counts. The gene calls are TRBV7-2 and TRBJ2-5; 8 bases match TRBD1. Germline CDR1 and CDR2: SGHTA and FQGNSA. V shed 2 bases, J shed 7 bases, and the junction held 9 bases outside the gene matches. The CDR3 covers 15 residues. This chain's CDR3 is CASSLTTGTGVTQYF. DNA of the CDR3: TGTGCCAGCAGCTTAACGACCGGGACAGGTGTGACCCAGTACTTC.

The chain couples TRBV5-4 to TRBJ2-5; D tentatively fits TRBD1 or TRBD2 (7 bases each). The germline V gene has CDR1 SGHNT and CDR2 YYREEE (reference sequence). The length of the CDR3 is 15 residues. With 5 bases removed from V and 5 bases from J, the gap between germline ends came to 19 bases. The DNA of the CDR3 is TGTGCCAGCAGTCGAGGGGGAGGGGGCGTGGAGACCCAGTACTTC. Translation: CASSRGGGGVETQYF.

This clone was counted only a few times. The sample has other DNA sequences that encode this CDR3 too. The chain uses TRBV18 and TRBJ1-4; D gene unclear. V was trimmed by 2 bases and J by 7 bases, leaving 8 bases between them. The CDR3 loop spans 13 amino acids. CDR1 and CDR2 (germline): KGHSH, LQKENI. For the CDR3, the DNA is TGTGCCAGCTCACCAGGGAGAGGTGAAAAACTGTTTTTT. Amino acid sequence: CASSPGRGEKLFF.

The rearrangement joins TRBV10-3 to TRBJ1-5, with 10 bases that match TRBD1. The CDR3 covers 15 residues. Losses at the gene ends were 0 bases for V and 5 bases for J; bases not matched to a gene: 1. Looked up from germline, CDR1 is ENHRY and CDR2 is SYGVKD. The CDR3 nucleotides read TGTGCCATCAGTGAGTCGACAGGGGGCTATCAGCCCCAGCATTTT. Protein product: CAISESTGGYQPQHF.

This chain connects TRBV7-9 to TRBJ1-3; weak D call: TRBD1 (6 bases). From germline, CDR1 is SEHNR and CDR2 FQNEAQ (reference sequence). V was cut by 3 bases and J by 4 bases, with 16 bases left in between. This CDR3 comprises 16 residues. The CDR3: CASSFPPGDPGNTIYF. CDR3 DNA sequence: TGTGCCAGCAGCTTCCCCCCAGGGGATCCCGGAAACACCATATATTTT.

V gene TRBV5-1 combines with J gene TRBJ2-1; D is unresolved. Germline V gene lookup returns CDR1 SGHRS and CDR2 YFSETQ. Trimming cost V 0 bases and J 9 bases, with 10 bases left between them. The CDR3 has 13 residues. The DNA of the CDR3 is TGCGCCAGCAGCTTGGACACCTGGAGTGAGCAGTTCTTC. It is translated as CASSLDTWSEQFF.

This chain uses TRBV7-2 with TRBJ2-5; weak D call: TRBD2 (5 bases). Germline V gives CDR1 SGHTA, CDR2 FQGNSA. The CDR3 is made up of 14 amino acids. The V end lost 2 bases, the J end lost 4 bases, and 11 bases lay between the germline ends. DNA of the CDR3: TGTGCCAGCAGCTTACTCCGGACTGCAGAGACCCAGTACTTC. Amino acid sequence: CASSLLRTAETQYF. Combining the CDR3 with reference TRBV7-2 and TRBJ2-5 gives the whole variable domain GAGVSQSPSNKVTEKGKDVELRCDPISGHTALYWYRQSLGQGLEFLIYFQGNSAPDKSGLPSDRFSAERTGGSVSTLTIQRTQQEDSAVYLCASSLLRTAETQYFGPGTRLLVL.